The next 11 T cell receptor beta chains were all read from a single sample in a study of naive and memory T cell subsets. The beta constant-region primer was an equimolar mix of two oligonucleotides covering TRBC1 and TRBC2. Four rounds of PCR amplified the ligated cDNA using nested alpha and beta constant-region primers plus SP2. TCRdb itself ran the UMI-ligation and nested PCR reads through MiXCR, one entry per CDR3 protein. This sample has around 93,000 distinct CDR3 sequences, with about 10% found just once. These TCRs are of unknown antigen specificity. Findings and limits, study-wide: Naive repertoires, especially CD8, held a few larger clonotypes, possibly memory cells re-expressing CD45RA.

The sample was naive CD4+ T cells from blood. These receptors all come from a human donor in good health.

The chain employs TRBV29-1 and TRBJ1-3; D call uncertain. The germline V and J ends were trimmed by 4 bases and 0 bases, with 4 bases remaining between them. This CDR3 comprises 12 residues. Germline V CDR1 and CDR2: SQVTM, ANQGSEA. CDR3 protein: CSVVSSGNTIYF. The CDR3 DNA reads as TGCAGCGTTGTTAGCTCTGGAAACACCATATATTTT.

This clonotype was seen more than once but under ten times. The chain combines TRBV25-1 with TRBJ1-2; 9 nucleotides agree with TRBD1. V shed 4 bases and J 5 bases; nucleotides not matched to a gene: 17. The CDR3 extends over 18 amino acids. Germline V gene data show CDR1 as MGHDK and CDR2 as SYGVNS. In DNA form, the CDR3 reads TGTGCCAGCAGTGTAGGACCCCCTTTTACAGGGGGCTCGTATGGCTACACCTTC. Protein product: CASSVGPPFTGGSYGYTF.

The DNA of the CDR3 is TGTGCCAGCAGCTTGGGACTAGGGCCCTACACCGGGGAGCTGTTTTTT. Translated: CASSLGLGPYTGELFF. This chain joins TRBV7-3 and TRBJ2-2; TRBD2 matches 8 bases. The junction had 6 bases not matched to a gene; V was cut back by 3 bases and J by 3 bases. The CDR3 totals 16 residues. Germline V gene lookup returns CDR1 SGHTA and CDR2 FQGTGA.

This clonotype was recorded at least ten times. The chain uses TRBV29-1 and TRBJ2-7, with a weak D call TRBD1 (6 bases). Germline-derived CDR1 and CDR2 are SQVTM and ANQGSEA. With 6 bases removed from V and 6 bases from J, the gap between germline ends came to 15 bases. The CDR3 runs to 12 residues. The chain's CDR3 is CSVYQGRGEQYF. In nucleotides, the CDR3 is TGCAGCGTATACCAGGGGCGCGGCGAGCAGTACTTC.

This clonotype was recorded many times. The CDR3 DNA follows: TGTGCCAGCATCTGGGACGCCAGCAGTTACTCGTTGGGCCCTAGCGGGCACAATGAGCAGTTCTTC. Translating gives CASIWDASSYSLGPSGHNEQFF. The rearrangement joins TRBV6-2 or TRBV6-3 to TRBJ2-1; 8 bases are shared with TRBD2. V lost 7 bases and J lost 5; bases outside the gene matches: 31. The CDR3 consists of 22 residues. The germline gives CDR1 MNHEY, CDR2 SVGEGT.

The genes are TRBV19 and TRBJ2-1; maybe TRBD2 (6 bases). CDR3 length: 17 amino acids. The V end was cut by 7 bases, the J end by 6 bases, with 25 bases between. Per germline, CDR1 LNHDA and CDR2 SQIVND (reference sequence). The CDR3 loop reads CASTATRRGRLGNEQFF. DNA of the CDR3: TGTGCCAGTACCGCTACGCGGAGGGGCCGCCTGGGCAATGAGCAGTTCTTC.

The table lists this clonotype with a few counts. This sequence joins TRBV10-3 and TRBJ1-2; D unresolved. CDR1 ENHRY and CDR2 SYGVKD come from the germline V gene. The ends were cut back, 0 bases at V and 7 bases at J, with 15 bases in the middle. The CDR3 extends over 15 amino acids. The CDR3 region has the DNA TGTGCCATCAGTGAGTCGACGGTGCAGTCCACTGGCTACACCTTC. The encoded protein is CAISESTVQSTGYTF.

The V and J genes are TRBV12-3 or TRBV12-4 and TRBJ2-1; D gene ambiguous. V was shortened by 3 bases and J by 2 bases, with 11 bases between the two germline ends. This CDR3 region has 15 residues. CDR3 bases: TGTGCCAGCAGTTTTCTCCGGTTGCCCTACAATGAGCAGTTCTTC. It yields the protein CASSFLRLPYNEQFF.

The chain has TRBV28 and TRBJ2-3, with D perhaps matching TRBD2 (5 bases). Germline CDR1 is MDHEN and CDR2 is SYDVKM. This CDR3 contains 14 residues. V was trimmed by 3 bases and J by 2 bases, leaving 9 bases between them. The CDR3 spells CASSFPGDTDTQYF. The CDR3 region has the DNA TGTGCCAGCAGTTTTCCCGGGGACACAGATACGCAGTATTTT.

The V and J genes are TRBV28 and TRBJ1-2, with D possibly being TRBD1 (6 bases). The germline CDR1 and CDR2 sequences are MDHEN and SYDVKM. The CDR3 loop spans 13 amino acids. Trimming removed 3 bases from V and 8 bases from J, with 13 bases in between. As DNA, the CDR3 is TGTGCCAGCAGTTTGAACAGGGACCGCGGCTACACCTTC. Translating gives CASSLNRDRGYTF.

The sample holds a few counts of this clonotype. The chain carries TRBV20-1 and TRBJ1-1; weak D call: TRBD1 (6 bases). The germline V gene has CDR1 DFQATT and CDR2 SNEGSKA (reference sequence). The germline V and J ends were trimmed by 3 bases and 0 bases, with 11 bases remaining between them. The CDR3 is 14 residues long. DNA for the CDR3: TGCAGTGCTAGGCTGGGGGCCCTGAACACTGAAGCTTTCTTT. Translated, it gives CSARLGALNTEAFF.